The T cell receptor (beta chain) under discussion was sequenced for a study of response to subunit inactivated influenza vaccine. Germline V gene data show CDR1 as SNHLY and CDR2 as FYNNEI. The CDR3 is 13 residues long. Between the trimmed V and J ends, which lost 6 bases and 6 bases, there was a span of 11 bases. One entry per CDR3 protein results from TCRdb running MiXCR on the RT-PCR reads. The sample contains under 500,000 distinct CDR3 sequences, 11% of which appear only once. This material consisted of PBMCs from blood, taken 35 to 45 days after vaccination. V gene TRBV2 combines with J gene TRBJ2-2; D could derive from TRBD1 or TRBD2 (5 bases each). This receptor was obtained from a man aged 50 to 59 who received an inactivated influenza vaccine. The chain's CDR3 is CASRRDGSGELFF. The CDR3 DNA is TGTGCCAGCAGGAGGGACGGTTCCGGGGAGCTGTTTTTT.